Included here is one T cell receptor (beta chain) sequence, with context. Its recognized antigen is unknown. One base away there is no much larger clone; base qualities are not given. The data originate from a study of technical replicates of blood from a few donors (dated by TCRdb to 2016 to 2017). Looking up the germline V gene (reference sequence) yields CDR1 SEHNR and CDR2 FQNEAQ. The germline V end is reduced by 5 bases and the J end by 1 base; junction bases left unmatched: 8. CDR3 length: 17 amino acids, cysteine to phenylalanine. The CDR3 DNA has 51 bases and is translated from base 1. Libraries were built with the immunoSEQ multiplex PCR assay. Here the immuneACCESS table is served through TCRdb, limited to in-frame sequences with V and J called. Missing clones are a known gap in these copies; in checked studies unresolved V genes cover under half, and the rest lacks a known reason. The sample table holds approximately 99,000 clones, of which 95% were seen once. The ten largest clones capture 0.2% to 0.25% of the sample.

The sequenced sample was T cells isolated from PBMCs. This TCR was recovered from a human donor in good health. The chain is assembled from TRBV7-9 and TRBJ2-5, and 12 junction bases match TRBD2. The nucleotide sequence reads as follows: TGTGCCAGCAGCCTAGGACTAGCGGGACATTTCCAAGAGACCCAGTACTTC. Translation gives CASSLGLAGHFQETQYF.